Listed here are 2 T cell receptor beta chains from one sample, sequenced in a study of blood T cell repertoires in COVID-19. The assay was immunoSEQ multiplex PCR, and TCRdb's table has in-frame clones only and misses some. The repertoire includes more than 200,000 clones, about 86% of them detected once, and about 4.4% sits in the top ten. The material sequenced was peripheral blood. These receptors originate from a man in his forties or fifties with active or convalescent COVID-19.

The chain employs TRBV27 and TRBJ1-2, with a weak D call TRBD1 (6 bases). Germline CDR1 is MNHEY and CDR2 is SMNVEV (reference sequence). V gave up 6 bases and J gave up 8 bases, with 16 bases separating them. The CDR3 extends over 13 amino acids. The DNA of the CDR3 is TGTGCCAGCAGAATAACAGGGTCTGGGGGCTACACCTTC. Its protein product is CASRITGSGGYTF.

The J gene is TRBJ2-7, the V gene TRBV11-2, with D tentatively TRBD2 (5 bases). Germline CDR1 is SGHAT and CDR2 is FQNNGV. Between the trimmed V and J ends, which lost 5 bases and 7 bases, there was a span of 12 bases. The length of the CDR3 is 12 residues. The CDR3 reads CASSPGKAEQYF. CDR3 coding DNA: TGTGCCAGCAGCCCCGGGAAGGCGGAGCAGTACTTC. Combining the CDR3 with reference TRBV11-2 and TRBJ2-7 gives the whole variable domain EAGVAQSPRYKIIEKRQSVAFWCNPISGHATLYWYQQILGQGPKLLIQFQNNGVVDDSQLPKDRFSAERLKGVDSTLKIQPAKLEDSAVYLCASSPGKAEQYFGPGTRLTVT.